The T cell receptor beta chain described here comes from a study of shared clonotypes between healthy human individuals. Study-level information: There were three CD4 naive, three CD4 memory, two CD8 naive and one CD8 memory plates per donor.

This was a deep-level run. As originally analysed: Junction-only immunoSEQ sequences carried no quality scores, so filtering differed. The protocol was immunoSEQ multiplex PCR, while the TCRdb copy is restricted to in-frame clones and leaves out a portion. V, J and clone size are taken as reported in that table, and D and trimming were inferred from the DNA itself. The profile shows some 2.1 million clones, roughly 95% of them singletons. Naive CD8 cells lacked CD45RO and underwent positive selection for CCR7, leaving out terminally differentiated effector memory CD45RA+ cells. Germline CDR1 SGDLS, CDR2 YYNGEE. CDR3 size: 16 residues. V gave up 3 bases and J gave up 6 bases, with 22 bases separating them.

Sequenced input: naive CD8+ T cells sorted from blood. The sequence was collected from a man between 18 and 35 years old in good health. The chain has TRBV9 and TRBJ2-7; D may be TRBD2 (8 bases). CDR3 in DNA: TGTGCCAGCAGCGCCCGACAGGGACTAGGCGTTGCCGAGCAGTACTTC. Its translation is CASSARQGLGVAEQYF. Variable domain in full (rest from reference TRBV9 and TRBJ2-7): DSGVTQTPKHLITATGQRVTLRCSPRSGDLSVYWYQQSLDQGLQFLIQYYNGEERAKGNILERFSAQQFPDLHSELNLSSLELGDSALYFCASSARQGLGVAEQYFGPGTRLTVT.